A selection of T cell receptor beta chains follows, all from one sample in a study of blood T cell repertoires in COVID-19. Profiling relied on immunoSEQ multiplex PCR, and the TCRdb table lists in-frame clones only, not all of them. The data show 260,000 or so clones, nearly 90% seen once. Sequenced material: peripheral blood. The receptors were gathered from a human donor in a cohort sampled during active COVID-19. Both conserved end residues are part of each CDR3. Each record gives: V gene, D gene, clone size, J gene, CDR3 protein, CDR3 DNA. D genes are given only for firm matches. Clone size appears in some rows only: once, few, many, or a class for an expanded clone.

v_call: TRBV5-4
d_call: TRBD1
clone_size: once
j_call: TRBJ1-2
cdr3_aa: CASSLGPGTGYDGYTF
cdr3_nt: TGTGCCAGCAGCCTTGGGCCCGGGACAGGGTACGATGGCTACACCTTC

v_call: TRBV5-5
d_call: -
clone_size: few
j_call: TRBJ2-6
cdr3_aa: CASSLLSGANVLTF
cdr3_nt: TGTGCCAGCAGCTTGCTCTCTGGGGCCAACGTCCTGACTTTC

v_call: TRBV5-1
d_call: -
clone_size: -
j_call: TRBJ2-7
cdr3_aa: CASSAPAGGDVHEQYF
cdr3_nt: TGCGCCAGCAGCGCCCCAGCAGGAGGGGATGTCCACGAGCAGTACTTC

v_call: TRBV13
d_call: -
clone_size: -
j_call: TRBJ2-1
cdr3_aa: CASIGGPGNEQFF
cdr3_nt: TGTGCCAGCATCGGAGGGCCGGGGAATGAGCAGTTCTTC

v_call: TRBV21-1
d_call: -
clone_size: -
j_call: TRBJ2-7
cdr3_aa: CASSQETGDTYEQYF
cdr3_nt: TGTGCCAGCAGCCAAGAGACAGGGGATACCTACGAGCAGTACTTC

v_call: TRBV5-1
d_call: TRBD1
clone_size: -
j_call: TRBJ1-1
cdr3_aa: CASSPGVLIGTGPGTEAFF
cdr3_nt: TGCGCCAGCAGCCCGGGAGTTTTAATAGGGACAGGACCTGGCACTGAAGCTTTCTTT

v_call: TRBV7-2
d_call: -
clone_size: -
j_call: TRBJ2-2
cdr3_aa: CASSLVWLNTGELFF
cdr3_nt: TGTGCCAGCAGCTTAGTGTGGCTGAACACCGGGGAGCTGTTTTTT

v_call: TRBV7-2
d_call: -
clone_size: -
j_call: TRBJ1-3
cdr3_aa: CASSFVQGRNTIYF
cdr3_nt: TGTGCCAGCAGCTTTGTACAGGGCAGAAACACCATATATTTT

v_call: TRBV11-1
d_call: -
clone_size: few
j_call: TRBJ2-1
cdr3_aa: CASSPPQDNNEQFF
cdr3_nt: TGTGCCAGCAGCCCCCCGCAGGACAACAATGAGCAGTTCTTC

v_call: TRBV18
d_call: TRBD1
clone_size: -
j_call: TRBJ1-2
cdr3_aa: CASSPGGIDREYGYTF
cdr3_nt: TGTGCCAGCTCACCAGGGGGGATTGACAGGGAGTATGGCTACACCTTC

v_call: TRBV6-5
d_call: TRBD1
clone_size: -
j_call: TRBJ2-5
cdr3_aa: CASSYSGTGLQTQYF
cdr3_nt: TGTGCCAGCAGTTACTCCGGGACAGGGTTGCAGACCCAGTACTTC

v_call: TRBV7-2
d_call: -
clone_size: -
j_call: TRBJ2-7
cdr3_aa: CASRPLSAGEQYF
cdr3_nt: TGTGCCAGCAGACCCCTTAGCGCGGGGGAGCAGTACTTC

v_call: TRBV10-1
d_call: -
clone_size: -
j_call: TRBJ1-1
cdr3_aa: CASRKGELTEAFF
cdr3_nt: TGCGCCAGCAGGAAGGGGGAGCTCACTGAAGCTTTCTTT

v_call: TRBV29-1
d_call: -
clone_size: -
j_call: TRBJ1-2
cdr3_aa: CSVDKGGSLKGYTF
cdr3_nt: TGCAGCGTTGACAAGGGCGGGAGCTTGAAGGGCTACACCTTC

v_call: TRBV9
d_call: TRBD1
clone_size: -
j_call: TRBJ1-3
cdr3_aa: CASSIRRDSHF
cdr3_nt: TGTGCCAGCAGCATACGCCGGGACAGCCATTTT

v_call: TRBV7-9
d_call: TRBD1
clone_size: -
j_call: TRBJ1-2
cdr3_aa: CASSSLSGTVYGYTF
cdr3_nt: TGTGCCAGCAGCTCACTCTCCGGGACAGTTTATGGCTACACCTTC

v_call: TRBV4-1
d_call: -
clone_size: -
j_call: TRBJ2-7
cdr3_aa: CASSQDRAGAGNEQYF
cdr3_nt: TGCGCCAGCAGCCAAGATCGGGCGGGGGCTGGGAACGAGCAGTACTTC

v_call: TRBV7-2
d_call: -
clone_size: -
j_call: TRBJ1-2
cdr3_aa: CASSPRGREVYGYTF
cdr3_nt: TGTGCCAGCAGCCCCCGTGGCAGGGAGGTCTATGGCTACACCTTC

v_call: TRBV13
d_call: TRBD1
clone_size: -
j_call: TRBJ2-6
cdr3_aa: CASSLRGQFGANVLTF
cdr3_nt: TGTGCCAGCAGCTTAAGGGGGCAGTTTGGGGCCAACGTCCTGACTTTC

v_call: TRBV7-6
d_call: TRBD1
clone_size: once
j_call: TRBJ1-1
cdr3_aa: CASSPLGWTGVNTEAFF
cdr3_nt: TGTGCCAGCAGCCCATTGGGGTGGACAGGGGTGAACACTGAAGCTTTCTTT

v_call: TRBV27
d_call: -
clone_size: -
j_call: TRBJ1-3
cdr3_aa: CASSLGLGRGPGNTIYF
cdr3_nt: TGTGCCAGCAGTTTAGGGTTAGGCAGGGGCCCTGGAAACACCATATATTTT

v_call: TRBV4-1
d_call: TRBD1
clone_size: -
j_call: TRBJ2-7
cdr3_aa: CASSKVQGFQEQYF
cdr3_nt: TGCGCCAGCAGCAAAGTACAGGGGTTTCAGGAGCAGTACTTC

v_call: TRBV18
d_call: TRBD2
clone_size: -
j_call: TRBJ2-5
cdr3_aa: CASSSYSGVQETQYF
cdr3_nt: TGTGCCAGCTCAAGTTATAGCGGGGTCCAAGAGACCCAGTACTTC

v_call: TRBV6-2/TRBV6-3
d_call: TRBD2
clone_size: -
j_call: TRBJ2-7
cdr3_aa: CASSYSHDSGGEEQYF
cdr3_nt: TGTGCCAGCAGTTACTCTCACGATAGCGGGGGAGAGGAGCAGTACTTC

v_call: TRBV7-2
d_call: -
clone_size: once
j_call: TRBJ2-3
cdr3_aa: CASSLGVRAQYF
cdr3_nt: TGTGCCAGCAGCTTAGGAGTCAGGGCGCAGTATTTT

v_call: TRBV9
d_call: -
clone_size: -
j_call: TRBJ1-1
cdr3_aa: CASSPKPNTEAFF
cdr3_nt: TGTGCCAGCAGCCCGAAGCCGAACACTGAAGCTTTCTTT

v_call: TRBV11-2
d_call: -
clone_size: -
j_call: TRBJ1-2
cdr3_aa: CASSRLRPGGMENYGYTF
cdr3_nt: TGTGCCAGCAGCCGTCTACGGCCGGGGGGGATGGAGAACTATGGCTACACCTTC

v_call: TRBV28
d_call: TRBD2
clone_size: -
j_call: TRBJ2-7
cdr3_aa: CASGTSGSDYEQYF
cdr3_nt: TGTGCCAGCGGGACTAGCGGGAGTGACTACGAGCAGTACTTC

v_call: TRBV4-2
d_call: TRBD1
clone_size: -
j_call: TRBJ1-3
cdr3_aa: CASSQAERGPGNTIYF
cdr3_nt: TGTGCCAGCAGCCAAGCAGAAAGGGGGCCTGGAAACACCATATATTTT

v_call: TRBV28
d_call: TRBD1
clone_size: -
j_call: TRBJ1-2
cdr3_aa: CASSTGQGVANYGYTF
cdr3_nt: TGTGCCAGCAGTACGGGACAGGGAGTAGCTAACTATGGCTACACCTTC

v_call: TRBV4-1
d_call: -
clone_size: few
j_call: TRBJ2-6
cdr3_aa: CASSLLISGANVLTF
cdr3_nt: TGCGCCAGCAGCCTCCTTATCTCTGGGGCCAACGTCCTGACTTTC

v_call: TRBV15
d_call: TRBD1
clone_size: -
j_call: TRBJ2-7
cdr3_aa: CATSRSGTGTYEQYF
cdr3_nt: TGTGCCACCAGCAGATCCGGGACAGGGACGTACGAGCAGTACTTC

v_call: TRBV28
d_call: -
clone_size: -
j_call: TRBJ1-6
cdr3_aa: CASRQQDYNSPLHF
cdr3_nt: TGTGCCAGCAGACAACAGGACTATAATTCACCCCTCCACTTT

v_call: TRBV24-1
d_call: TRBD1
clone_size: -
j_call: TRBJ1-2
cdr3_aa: CATSDLPGTGPNYGYTF
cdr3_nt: TGTGCCACCAGTGATTTACCCGGGACAGGGCCTAACTATGGCTACACCTTC

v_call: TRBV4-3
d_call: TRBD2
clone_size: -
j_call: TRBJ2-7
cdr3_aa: CASSQNIGRADEQYF
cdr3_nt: TGCGCCAGCAGCCAAAATATCGGGAGGGCAGACGAGCAGTACTTC

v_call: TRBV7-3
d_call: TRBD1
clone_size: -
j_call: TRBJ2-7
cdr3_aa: CASSLTGQGYIPHEQYF
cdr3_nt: TGTGCCAGCAGCTTAACGGGACAGGGTTACATTCCTCACGAGCAGTACTTC

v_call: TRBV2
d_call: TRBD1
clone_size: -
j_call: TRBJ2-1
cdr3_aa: CASSGGQGVSNEQFF
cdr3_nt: TGTGCCAGCAGTGGCGGACAGGGTGTCAGTAATGAGCAGTTCTTC

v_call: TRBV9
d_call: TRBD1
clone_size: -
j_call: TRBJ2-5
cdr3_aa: CASSGLTGSSETQYF
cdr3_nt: TGTGCCAGCAGCGGACTGACAGGGAGTTCAGAGACCCAGTACTTC

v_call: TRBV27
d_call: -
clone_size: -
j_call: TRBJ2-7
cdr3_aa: CASSLRGLAGYEQYF
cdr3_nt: TGTGCCAGCAGTTTAAGAGGGCTGGCGGGCTACGAGCAGTACTTC

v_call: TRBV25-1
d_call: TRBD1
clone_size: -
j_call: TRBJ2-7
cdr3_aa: CASSSTGTGVYEQYF
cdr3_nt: TGTGCCAGCAGCTCAACCGGGACAGGAGTCTACGAGCAGTACTTC

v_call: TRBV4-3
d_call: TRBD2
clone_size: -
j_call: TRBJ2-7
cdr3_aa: CASSRAGLARSSYEQYF
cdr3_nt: TGCGCCAGCAGCCGGGCCGGACTAGCGCGTAGCTCCTACGAGCAGTACTTC